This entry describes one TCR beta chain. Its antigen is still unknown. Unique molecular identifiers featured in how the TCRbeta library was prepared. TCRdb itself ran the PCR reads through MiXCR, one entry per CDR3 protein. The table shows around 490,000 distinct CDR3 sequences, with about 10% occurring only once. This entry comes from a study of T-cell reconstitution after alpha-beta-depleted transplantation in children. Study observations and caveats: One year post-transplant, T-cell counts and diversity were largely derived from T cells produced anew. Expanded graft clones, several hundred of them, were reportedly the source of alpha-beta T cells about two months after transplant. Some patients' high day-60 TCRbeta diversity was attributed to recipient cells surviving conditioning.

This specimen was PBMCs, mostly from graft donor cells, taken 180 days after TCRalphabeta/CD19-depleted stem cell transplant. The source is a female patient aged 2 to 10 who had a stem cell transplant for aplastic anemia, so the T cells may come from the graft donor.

CDR3 residues: CATSLAGEKNNEQFF. Written as DNA, the CDR3 is TGTGCCACCTCCTTGGCGGGGGAGAAAAACAATGAGCAGTTCTTC. This rearrangement joins TRBV28 to TRBJ2-1; TRBD2 agrees at 7 bases. With 10 bases clipped from V and 5 bases from J, the junction kept 14 bases outside the gene matches. CDR1 MDHEN and CDR2 SYDVKM come from the germline V gene. The CDR3 runs to 15 residues.